These T cell receptor beta chains were read from a single sample in a study of cytomegalovirus exposure and HLA in healthy donors. The table came from immunoSEQ multiplex PCR; TCRdb's copy has only in-frame clones and leaves some out. The sample consists of 90,000 to 150,000 clones, roughly 88% of them appearing once. Sequencing used PBMCs. These receptor sequences come from a woman under 30 in good health and CMV-seropositive. Each CDR3 is given with its conserved first and last residue. Each record gives: V gene, clone size, D gene, J gene, CDR3 DNA, CDR3 protein. The D gene is left open where the match is weak. Some rows mark clone size as missing; the rest say once, few, many or name a class of expanded clone.

>TRBV10-3|-|TRBD1|TRBJ2-1
TGTGCCATCGGCGATTCGGGACAGCTCAATGAGCAGTTCTTC
CAIGDSGQLNEQFF
>TRBV6-4|-|TRBD2|TRBJ2-7
TGTGCCAGCAGTGACCCCGGGACTAGGCCTACCTACGAGCAGTACTTC
CASSDPGTRPTYEQYF
>TRBV19|-|-|TRBJ1-5
TGTGCCAGTAGTATCACCGGGGGGCTCGGCAATCAGCCCCAGCATTTT
CASSITGGLGNQPQHF
>TRBV9|-|-|TRBJ2-1
TGTGCCAGCAGCGTAGTAGGGGGGAGGGGGAATGAGCAGTTCTTC
CASSVVGGRGNEQFF
>TRBV19|-|TRBD2|TRBJ2-1
TGTGCCAGTAGTTCCCCGGGACTAGCGGGAGTTGAGCAGTTCTTC
CASSSPGLAGVEQFF
>TRBV4-1|once|-|TRBJ1-1
TGCGCCAGCAGCCAAGAAAGCAGGGTCACTGAAGCTTTCTTT
CASSQESRVTEAFF
>TRBV2|few|-|TRBJ1-2
TGTGCCAGCAGGCAGACAGCTACTAACTATGGCTACACCTTC
CASRQTATNYGYTF
>TRBV21-1|-|-|TRBJ2-6
TGTGCCAGCATCCCAGGGTCAAGGTCTGGGGCCAACGTCCTGACTTTC
CASIPGSRSGANVLTF
>TRBV13|-|-|TRBJ2-3
TGTGCCAGCAGCTTAGGTGGGACAACCACAGATACGCAGTATTTT
CASSLGGTTTDTQYF
>TRBV5-8|-|TRBD2|TRBJ2-3
TGTGCCAGCAGCCCGTGGGGGGGGCTAGCGGGCGCCCAAAGCACAGATACGCAGTATTTT
CASSPWGGLAGAQSTDTQYF
>TRBV7-9|-|-|TRBJ1-4
TGTGCCAGCAGCCCACGCAGACAGGCAACTAATGAAAAACTGTTTTTT
CASSPRRQATNEKLFF
>TRBV7-9|-|TRBD1|TRBJ2-1
TGTGCCAGCAGCCCACCGACAGGGGGTCTTCGCGAGCAGTTCTTC
CASSPPTGGLREQFF
>TRBV6-1|-|-|TRBJ2-7
TGTGCCAGCAGTGAAGTAGGGGGGGCCTACGAGCAGTACTTC
CASSEVGGAYEQYF
>TRBV6-5|-|-|TRBJ2-1
TGTGCCAGCAGTTACTCCCCAGGGGTCGACAATGAGCAGTTCTTC
CASSYSPGVDNEQFF
>TRBV11-3|-|-|TRBJ2-7
TGTGCCAGCAGCTTAGAATACTCCTACGAGCAGTACTTC
CASSLEYSYEQYF
>TRBV5-1|-|TRBD1|TRBJ1-4
TGCGCCAGCAGCTTGGCCGGGACAGGGTTTGGCTACGCCGAGTTTGAAAAACTGTTTTTT
CASSLAGTGFGYAEFEKLFF
>TRBV19|once|TRBD1|TRBJ2-7
TGTGCCAGTAGTCGACGACAGGGGGCGGAGTCCTACGAGCAGTACTTC
CASSRRQGAESYEQYF
>TRBV27|-|TRBD2|TRBJ2-3
TGTGCCAGCAGTTTATTTAGCGGGAGCACAGATACGCAGTATTTT
CASSLFSGSTDTQYF
>TRBV5-4|-|TRBD2|TRBJ2-4
TGTGCCAGCAGCCTGTCGGGGGGAGAAGTGAACATTCAGTACTTC
CASSLSGGEVNIQYF
>TRBV19|-|-|TRBJ1-5
TGTGCCAGTAGTCCGTATAGCAATCAGCCCCAGCATTTT
CASSPYSNQPQHF
>TRBV5-5|-|TRBD1|TRBJ2-7
TGTGCCAGCAGCCTAAGGACAGGAATGGACGAGCAGTACTTC
CASSLRTGMDEQYF
>TRBV5-1|-|-|TRBJ1-2
TGCGCCAGCAGCCCGTCGGCGGGATCTAACTATGGCTACACCTTC
CASSPSAGSNYGYTF
>TRBV30|-|TRBD1|TRBJ1-5
TGTGCCTGGAGTGCGGGACAGGGGAGCCGTTTGTTAAGCAATCAGCCCCAGCATTTT
CAWSAGQGSRLLSNQPQHF
>TRBV13|-|TRBD2|TRBJ2-3
TGTGCCAGCAGCGCAACGACTAGCGGGAGGGCCTTCCCGACAGATACGCAGTATTTT
CASSATTSGRAFPTDTQYF
>TRBV11-2|-|-|TRBJ1-2
TGTGCCAGCAGCTTAGATCTTTGGTGGACAGAGCCAAGAAAAAACTATGGCTACACCTTC
CASSLDLWWTEPRKNYGYTF
>TRBV5-1|-|TRBD2|TRBJ2-1
TGCGCCAGCAGCACCAGCGGGAGGGCCCCCAATGAGCAGTTCTTC
CASSTSGRAPNEQFF
>TRBV4-1|once|TRBD1|TRBJ2-3
TGCGCCAGCAGCCACATCCGGGACAGGCAGTATTTT
CASSHIRDRQYF
>TRBV7-9|once|TRBD1|TRBJ1-2
TGTGCCAGCAGAGCAGACAGGGGGCTGGATGGCTACACCTTC
CASRADRGLDGYTF
>TRBV9|-|TRBD1|TRBJ2-2
TGTGCCAGCAGCGCCGAGGACAGGGGATTGGGCGGGGAGCTGTTTTTT
CASSAEDRGLGGELFF
>TRBV5-4|-|-|TRBJ1-1
TGTGCCAGCAGCTTGGGCGGGGAAGACACTGAAGCTTTCTTT
CASSLGGEDTEAFF
>TRBV27|-|-|TRBJ2-3
TGTGCCAGTAGCCCCGGGACATCCCCTAGCACAGATACGCAGTATTTT
CASSPGTSPSTDTQYF
>TRBV2|-|-|TRBJ1-1
TGTGCCAGCAGTGAAATTCCAGGGAACACTGAAGCTTTCTTT
CASSEIPGNTEAFF
>TRBV5-1|-|TRBD1|TRBJ1-2
TGCGCCAGCAGCAGCGGGGACAGGGGGATCGATGGCTACACCTTC
CASSSGDRGIDGYTF
>TRBV9|once|-|TRBJ1-1
TGTGCCAGCAGCGTAGGACCGGAAGGGGCTGAAGCTTTCTTT
CASSVGPEGAEAFF
>TRBV5-1|-|TRBD2|TRBJ2-7
TGCGCCAGCAGCTCCGGGACTAGCGGGAGCGAGCAGTACTTC
CASSSGTSGSEQYF
>TRBV7-9|-|-|TRBJ1-3
TGTGCCAGCAGCGGCCACCGGGACACCCGTGGCTCTGGAAACACCATATATTTT
CASSGHRDTRGSGNTIYF
>TRBV19|once|-|TRBJ2-1
TGTGCCAGTAGTATAATGGGGGCCCGCTACAATGAGCAGTTCTTC
CASSIMGARYNEQFF
>TRBV30|-|TRBD1|TRBJ1-4
TGTGCCTGGGGACAGGGGGGAGCTAATGAAAAACTGTTTTTT
CAWGQGGANEKLFF
>TRBV6-6|-|TRBD1|TRBJ2-5
TGTGCCAGCAGTGAGGGGACAGCGAACCAAGAGACCCAGTACTTC
CASSEGTANQETQYF
>TRBV4-3|-|-|TRBJ2-1
TGCGCCAGCAGCCAAGATCTAGGGTGGAGGGATGAGCAGTTCTTC
CASSQDLGWRDEQFF
>TRBV6-1|-|TRBD2|TRBJ2-1
TGTGCCAGCGGACTAGCGGGGGGTTACAATGAGCAGTTCTTC
CASGLAGGYNEQFF
>TRBV6-1|-|TRBD2|TRBJ2-3
TGTGCCAGCAAGAGACTAGCGGGGGGGATCGATACGCAGTATTTT
CASKRLAGGIDTQYF
>TRBV9|-|-|TRBJ2-1
TGTGCCAGCAGCGTAGGAGGGGGGGCAGGCAATGAGCAGTTCTTC
CASSVGGGAGNEQFF